This T cell receptor (beta chain) was found in a study of blood T cells in healthy people across ages. Study-level findings and limits: Estimated diversity, derived from one million T cells, was regarded as an underestimate. The unknown donor CMV status may have confounded expanded clonotype changes.

Germline V gives CDR1 SGHRS, CDR2 YFSETQ. V lost 7 bases, J lost 12 bases, and 15 bases stayed unmatched. This CDR3 has 14 amino acids. Combining a sample-barcoded 5' primer with a J-beta primer mix, a second PCR ran for about 6 to 12 cycles. Tagging of each cDNA molecule was performed by a template-switch adaptor with 12 random nucleotides. One entry per CDR3 protein, called by TCRdb with MiXCR from the 5' RACE reads. The repertoire holds around 1,000,000 distinct CDR3 sequences, with roughly a quarter as singletons. Of note for this clonotype: Its antigen is not known.

A further study also used this sample, focusing on T cells of mothers and their children.

Input material: blood. The rearrangement uses TRBV5-1 and TRBJ2-5, with 10 bases identical to TRBD1. The TCR was taken from a girl aged 2 to 9 in good health. CDR3 nucleotide sequence: TGCGCCAGCCGGGCGAGGACAGGGGGAAGCGAGAAGTACTTC. Amino acids: CASRARTGGSEKYF.